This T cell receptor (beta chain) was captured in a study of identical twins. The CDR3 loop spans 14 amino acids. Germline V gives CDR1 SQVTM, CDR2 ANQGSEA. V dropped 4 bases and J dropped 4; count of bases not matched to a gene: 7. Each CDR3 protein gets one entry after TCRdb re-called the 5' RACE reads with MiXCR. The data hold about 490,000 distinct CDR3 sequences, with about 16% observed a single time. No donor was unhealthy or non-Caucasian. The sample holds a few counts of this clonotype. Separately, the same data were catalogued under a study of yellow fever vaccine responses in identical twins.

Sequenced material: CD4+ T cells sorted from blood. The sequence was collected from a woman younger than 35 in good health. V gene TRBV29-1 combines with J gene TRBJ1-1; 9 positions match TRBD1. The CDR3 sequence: CSVATTGGGTEAFF. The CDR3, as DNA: TGCAGCGTTGCCACCACAGGGGGCGGCACTGAAGCTTTCTTT.